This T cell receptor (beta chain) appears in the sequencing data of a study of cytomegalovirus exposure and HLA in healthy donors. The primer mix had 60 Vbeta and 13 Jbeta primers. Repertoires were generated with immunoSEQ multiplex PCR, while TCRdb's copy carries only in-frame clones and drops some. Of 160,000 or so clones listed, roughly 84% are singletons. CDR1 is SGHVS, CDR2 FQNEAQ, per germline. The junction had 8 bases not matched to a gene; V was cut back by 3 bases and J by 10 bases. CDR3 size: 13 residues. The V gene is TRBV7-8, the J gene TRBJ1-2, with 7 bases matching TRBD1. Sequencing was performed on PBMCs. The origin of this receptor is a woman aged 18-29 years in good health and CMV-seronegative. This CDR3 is CASSLGGDSSYTF. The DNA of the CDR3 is TGTGCCAGCAGCTTGGGCGGGGACAGTTCCTACACCTTC.